These 15 T cell receptor beta chains share one sample of origin, sequenced in a study of cytomegalovirus exposure and HLA in healthy donors. The primer mix had 60 Vbeta and 13 Jbeta primers. Profiled with immunoSEQ multiplex PCR; TCRdb holds only in-frame clones, not every one. The sample shows around 20,000 clones, about 84% of them seen only once. Sequencing input: PBMCs. These receptors came from a human donor in good health.

The chain uses TRBV5-1 and TRBJ2-1, with 16 bases matching TRBD2. V shed 3 bases, J shed 6 bases, and the junction held 9 bases outside the gene matches. The CDR3 has 18 amino acids. In germline, CDR1 is SGHRS, CDR2 YFSETQ. CDR3 nucleotides: TGCGCCAGCAGCTGGGGACTAGCGGGAGGGCAGGAAGTCAATGAGCAGTTCTTC. It codes for CASSWGLAGGQEVNEQFF.

For the CDR3, the DNA is TGTGCCAGTAGTAGAATAGGGACTATGGGCACTGAAGCTTTCTTT. Translating gives CASSRIGTMGTEAFF. The J gene is TRBJ1-1, the V gene TRBV19; maybe TRBD1 (5 bases). The CDR3 extends over 15 amino acids. V shed 4 bases and J shed 4 bases, with 16 bases lying between them. Germline V gives CDR1 LNHDA, CDR2 SQIVND (reference sequence).

V is TRBV6-5 and J is TRBJ1-1; D might be TRBD1 (5 bases). The V gene lost 2 bases and the J gene lost 6 bases, with 10 bases spanning the gap. CDR1 and CDR2 (germline): MNHEY, SVGAGI. This CDR3 has 13 amino acids. CDR3 sequence (DNA): TGTGCCAGCAGTTACCAAGGGGTTTCTGAAGCTTTCTTT. It specifies CASSYQGVSEAFF.

This chain connects TRBV19 to TRBJ1-1; weak D call: TRBD1 (5 bases). CDR1 is LNHDA and CDR2 is SQIVND in the germline V gene (reference sequence). Trimming left V 3 bases short and J 1 base short, with 12 bases between. The CDR3 consists of 15 residues. The DNA of the CDR3 is TGTGCCAGTAGTATTCGGAGCAGGGCGAACACTGAAGCTTTCTTT. It is translated as CASSIRSRANTEAFF.

The chain carries TRBV5-8 and TRBJ1-1, with D possibly being TRBD1 (5 bases). The CDR3 totals 14 residues. V was pared by 2 bases and J by 6 bases, with 14 bases between. Germline V CDR1 and CDR2: SGHTS, YDEGEE. The CDR3 loop is CASSFRVTNAEAFF. CDR3 nucleotide sequence: TGTGCCAGCAGCTTCAGGGTAACCAACGCTGAAGCTTTCTTT.

A remark on this clone: Mismatch with germline at one junction end may stem from a read error. The chain links TRBV27 to TRBJ2-1; a weak D match, TRBD2 (6 bases). From germline, CDR1 is MNHEY and CDR2 SMNVEV (reference sequence). The CDR3 consists of 12 residues. The CDR3 sequence is CASSGTPNGQFF. The CDR3 coding sequence is TGTGCCAGCAGCGGGACTCCAAATGGGCAGTTCTTC.

The gene calls are TRBV27 and TRBJ1-2, with D tentatively TRBD1 (5 bases). Germline assignment: CDR1 MNHEY and CDR2 SMNVEV (reference sequence). The CDR3 length is 14 residues. The V end was cut by 10 bases, the J end by 4 bases, with 19 bases between. The CDR3 bases are TGTGCCACCAAACATACGGGGGGGACCTATGGCTACACCTTC. It codes for CATKHTGGTYGYTF.

The chain has TRBV7-2 and TRBJ1-2; D is unresolved. The ends were cut back, 1 base at V and 2 bases at J, with 14 bases in the middle. This CDR3 has 16 amino acids. The germline V gene encodes CDR1 SGHTA and CDR2 FQGNSA. In DNA form, the CDR3 reads TGTGCCAGCAGCTTAGATAACGCAGTGGTCAACTATGGCTACACCTTC. Translating gives CASSLDNAVVNYGYTF.

The chain has TRBV25-1 and TRBJ2-1; TRBD1 is a possible D gene (6 bases). The CDR3 consists of 16 residues. The V end lost 5 bases, the J end lost 4 bases, and 18 bases lay between the germline ends. Germline V gene data show CDR1 as MGHDK and CDR2 as SYGVNS. In DNA, the CDR3 is TGTGCCAGCAGTAACCTTAGGGGGTCCTCATACAATGAGCAGTTCTTC. As protein: CASSNLRGSSYNEQFF. The whole variable domain, filled in from reference TRBV25-1 and TRBJ2-1, reads EADIYQTPRYLVIGTGKKITLECSQTMGHDKMYWYQQDPGMELHLIHYSYGVNSTEKGDLSSESTVSRIRTEHFPLTLESARPSHTSQYLCASSNLRGSSYNEQFFGPGTRLTVL.

This clone was recorded a few times. The chain combines TRBV7-2 with TRBJ1-1; D call uncertain. Per the germline V gene, CDR1 is SGHTA and CDR2 is FQGNSA. V lost 4 bases and J 1 base, leaving 7 bases between the germline ends. The CDR3 is 13 residues long. CDR3 nucleotides: TGTGCCAGCAGCTACACAACGAACACTGAAGCTTTCTTT. Translated, it gives CASSYTTNTEAFF.

The rearrangement links TRBV9 to TRBJ2-1; 8 bases are a match to TRBD2. Germline CDR1 reads SGDLS; CDR2 reads YYNGEE. V dropped 0 bases and J dropped 5; count of bases not matched to a gene: 4. The CDR3 sequence is 15 residues long. The CDR3 DNA sequence: TGTGCCAGCAGCGTAGATCCGGGAGGGAACAATGAGCAGTTCTTC. Translation: CASSVDPGGNNEQFF.

This chain connects TRBV15 to TRBJ2-6; D gene unclear. CDR1 and CDR2 from the germline V gene are LNHNV and YYDKDF (reference sequence). This CDR3 has 16 amino acids. V lost 2 bases to trimming and J lost 2 bases, with 10 bases between them. CDR3 nucleotides: TGTGCCACCAGCAGACTACAGTCTACTGGGGCCAACGTCCTGACTTTC. This translates into CATSRLQSTGANVLTF.

The chain carries TRBV6-4 and TRBJ2-3; D unresolved. CDR3 size: 16 residues. Trimming took 0 bases from V and 1 from J, leaving 11 bases between them. Germline V gene sequence: CDR1 MRHNA, CDR2 SNTAGT. The CDR3 spells CASSDSAARGTDTQYF. The DNA of the CDR3 is TGTGCCAGCAGTGACTCCGCTGCGAGAGGCACAGATACGCAGTATTTT.

J is TRBJ2-7 and V is TRBV27, with 7 bases aligning to TRBD2. Germline CDR1 and CDR2: MNHEY and SMNVEV (reference sequence). J gave up 6 bases and V 3 bases, and 5 bases lay outside the gene matches. This CDR3 contains 13 residues. DNA for the CDR3: TGTGCCAGCAGTTTCACTAGCGCGGGCGAGCAGTACTTC. Amino acids: CASSFTSAGEQYF.

The chain links TRBV6-5 to TRBJ2-3, with 12 bases aligning to TRBD2. CDR1 is MNHEY and CDR2 is SVGAGI in the germline V gene. The CDR3 loop spans 14 amino acids. J gave up 14 bases and V 2 bases, and 8 bases lay outside the gene matches. The CDR3 loop reads CASSYHGTSGSLYF. In DNA form, the CDR3 reads TGTGCCAGCAGTTACCACGGGACTAGCGGGTCCCTGTATTTT.